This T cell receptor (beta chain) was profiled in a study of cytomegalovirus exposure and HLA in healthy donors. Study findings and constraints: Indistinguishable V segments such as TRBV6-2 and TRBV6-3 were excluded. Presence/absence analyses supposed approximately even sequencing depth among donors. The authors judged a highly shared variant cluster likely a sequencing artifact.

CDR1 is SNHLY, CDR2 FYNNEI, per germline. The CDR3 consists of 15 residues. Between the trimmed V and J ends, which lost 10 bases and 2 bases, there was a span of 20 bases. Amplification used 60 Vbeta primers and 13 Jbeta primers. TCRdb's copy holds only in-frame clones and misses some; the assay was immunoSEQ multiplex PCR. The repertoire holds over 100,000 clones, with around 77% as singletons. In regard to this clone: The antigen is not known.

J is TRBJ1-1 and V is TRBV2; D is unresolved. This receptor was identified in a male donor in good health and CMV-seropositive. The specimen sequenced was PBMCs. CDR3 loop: CATSPIQQLNTEAFF. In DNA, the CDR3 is TGTGCCACCTCCCCCATACAGCAGTTAAACACTGAAGCTTTCTTT.